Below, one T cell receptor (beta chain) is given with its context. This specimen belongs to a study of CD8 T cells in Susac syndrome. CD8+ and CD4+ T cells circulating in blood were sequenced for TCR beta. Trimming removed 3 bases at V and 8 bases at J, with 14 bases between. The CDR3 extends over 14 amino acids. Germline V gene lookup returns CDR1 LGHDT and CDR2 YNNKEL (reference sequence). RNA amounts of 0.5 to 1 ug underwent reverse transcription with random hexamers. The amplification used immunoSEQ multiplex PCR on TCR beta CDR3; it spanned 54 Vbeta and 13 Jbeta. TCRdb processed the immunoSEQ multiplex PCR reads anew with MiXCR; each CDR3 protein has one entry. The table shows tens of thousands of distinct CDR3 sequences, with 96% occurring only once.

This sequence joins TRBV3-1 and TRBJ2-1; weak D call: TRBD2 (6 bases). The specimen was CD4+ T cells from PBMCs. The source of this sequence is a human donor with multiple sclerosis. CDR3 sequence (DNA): TGTGCCAGCAGCCACTTGGGGGGTGAGCATGAGCAGTTCTTC. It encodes CASSHLGGEHEQFF.